This T cell receptor (beta chain) derives from a study of blood T cell repertoires in COVID-19. The count of this clone is one. Clones were sequenced by immunoSEQ multiplex PCR, and TCRdb holds only the in-frame ones, with some missing. The sample has roughly 160,000 clones; 83% are singletons. The CDR3 runs 15 residues. With 0 bases clipped from V and 3 bases from J, the junction kept 2 bases outside the gene matches. CDR1 SGDLS and CDR2 YYNGEE come from the germline V gene. The sequence derives from a woman aged 80 or over with acute or convalescent COVID-19. The source material was peripheral blood. The chain joins TRBV9 to TRBJ1-5; 8 bases map to TRBD1. This chain's CDR3 is CASSVGTGSNQPQHF. The CDR3 DNA reads as TGTGCCAGCAGCGTAGGGACAGGGTCCAATCAGCCCCAGCATTTT.